This T cell receptor beta chain was captured by sequencing in a study of T cell responses to AZD1222 COVID-19 vaccine. The V gene lost 5 bases and the J gene lost 7 bases, with 9 bases spanning the gap. The CDR3 loop spans 12 amino acids. Germline loops: CDR1 LGHDT, CDR2 YNNKEL (reference sequence). The data were produced by immunoSEQ multiplex PCR, yet TCRdb's version contains in-frame clones alone and is incomplete. The table lists 130,000 to 150,000 clones, about 90% of them singletons, with 5.2% in the top ten. The source was peripheral blood, collected on day 0 of AZD1222 vaccination. The chain is built from TRBV3-1 (or the pseudogene TRBV3-2) and TRBJ2-1, with D possibly being TRBD2 (5 bases). The TCR sequence derives from an adult in good health. DNA of the CDR3: TGTGCCAGCAGCTACCGCGGGAATGAGCAGTTCTTC. Protein: CASSYRGNEQFF.